The 21 T cell receptor beta chains in this list originate from one sample, sequenced in a study of blood T cell repertoires in COVID-19. The repertoire was sequenced with immunoSEQ multiplex PCR; TCRdb's copy has only in-frame clones and lacks some. The top ten hold approximately 5% of the sample, which has a few hundred thousand clones, roughly 85% seen once. The sequencing sample was made of peripheral blood. Receptors were obtained from a man in his forties or fifties with active or convalescent COVID-19.

The chain couples TRBV4-1 to TRBJ2-2; TRBD2 might be the D (5 bases). Germline V lookup: CDR1 MGHRA, CDR2 YSYEKL. The CDR3 extends over 19 amino acids. Trimming left V 0 bases short and J 6 bases short, with 23 bases between. In nucleotides, the CDR3 is TGCGCCAGCAGCCAAGATCGTGGAGGTTCGGTCATTCTTGCCGGGGAGCTGTTTTTT. Encoded protein: CASSQDRGGSVILAGELFF.

This chain uses TRBV5-8 with TRBJ2-7, with 10 bases fitting TRBD1. The germline V gene has CDR1 SGHTS and CDR2 YDEGEE. J lost 5 bases, V lost 2 bases, and 7 bases had no gene match. This CDR3 has 15 residues. CDR3 nucleotide sequence: TGTGCCAGCAGCTTACGGGACAGGGGATGGAACGAGCAGTACTTC. Amino acids: CASSLRDRGWNEQYF.

The V gene is TRBV7-8, the J gene TRBJ2-5; 8 bases map to TRBD2. With V trimmed by 3 bases and J by 5 bases, 11 bases remained unmatched. The CDR3 covers 16 residues. Germline V gene lookup returns CDR1 SGHVS and CDR2 FQNEAQ. CDR3 region: CASSFPPREDRETQYF. CDR3 nucleotide sequence: TGTGCCAGCAGCTTCCCCCCGCGGGAGGATCGGGAGACCCAGTACTTC. The full variable domain, with the rest looked up from reference TRBV7-8 and TRBJ2-5, is GAGVSQSPRYKVAKRGQDVALRCDPISGHVSLFWYQQALGQGPEFLTYFQNEAQLDKSGLPSDRFFAERPEGSVSTLKIQRTQQEDSAVYLCASSFPPREDRETQYFGPGTRLLVL.

The sample holds one count of this clone. CDR3 residues: CASSPDGNQPQHF. As DNA, the CDR3 is TGTGCCAGCTCACCTGACGGGAATCAGCCCCAGCATTTT. The gene calls are TRBV18 and TRBJ1-5; D ambiguous. V gave up 3 bases and J gave up 4 bases, with 7 bases separating them. The CDR3 consists of 13 residues. Germline CDR1 and CDR2: KGHSH and LQKENI.

The J gene is TRBJ1-2, the V gene TRBV28; D is undetermined. The V end lost 5 bases, the J end lost 4 bases, and 20 bases lay between the germline ends. CDR1 is MDHEN, CDR2 SYDVKM, per germline. The CDR3 is made up of 16 amino acids. The CDR3, as DNA: TGTGCCAGCAGTATAGACATTACGGTCCGTGTCTATGGCTACACCTTC. Its protein product is CASSIDITVRVYGYTF.

The genes are TRBV5-6 and TRBJ2-3; a possible D gene is TRBD2 (7 bases). Trimming removed 0 bases at V and 5 bases at J, with 16 bases between. The CDR3 consists of 16 residues. Germline assignment: CDR1 SGHDT and CDR2 YYEEEE. The CDR3, as DNA: TGTGCCAGCAGCTTGGATCGGGGGGCGAGGGAAGATACGCAGTATTTT. Translation: CASSLDRGAREDTQYF.

The chain combines TRBV3-1 (or the pseudogene TRBV3-2) with TRBJ2-5; no definite D call. Germline CDR1 is LGHDT and CDR2 is YNNKEL (reference sequence). CDR3 length: 14 amino acids. V lost 2 bases, J lost 1 base, and 8 bases lay in between. The CDR3 sequence is CASSQLAFQETQYF. The DNA of the CDR3 is TGTGCCAGCAGCCAATTAGCCTTCCAAGAGACCCAGTACTTC.

V and J are TRBV28 and TRBJ1-3; 7 bases fit TRBD1. Trimming removed 6 bases from V and 0 bases from J; junction bases left unmatched: 5. Germline assignment: CDR1 MDHEN and CDR2 SYDVKM. The CDR3 is 15 amino acids. CDR3 DNA: TGTGCCAGCAGCTCAGGGGGACCCTCTGGAAACACCATATATTTT. Translation gives CASSSGGPSGNTIYF.

The chain recombines TRBV3-1 (or the pseudogene TRBV3-2) with TRBJ1-2; D may be TRBD1 (5 bases). From germline, CDR1 is LGHDT and CDR2 YNNKEL (reference sequence). V was pared by 0 bases and J by 7 bases, with 15 bases between. This CDR3 has 15 residues. CDR3 DNA sequence: TGTGCCAGCAGCCAAGACCTGAGGATTGGGGCTGGCTACACCTTC. Translating it yields CASSQDLRIGAGYTF.

The chain carries TRBV25-1 and TRBJ1-1, with 7 nucleotides matching TRBD1. There are 14 residues in the CDR3. CDR1 is MGHDK, CDR2 SYGVNS, per germline. V was clipped by 3 bases and J by 5 bases; unmatched bases: 6. The CDR3: CASSESTGETEAFF. DNA of the CDR3: TGTGCCAGCAGTGAGTCCACAGGGGAGACTGAAGCTTTCTTT.

The CDR3 sequence is CASSPPAGARNIQYF. CDR3 bases: TGTGCCAGCTCACCACCGGCAGGGGCGAGAAACATTCAGTACTTC. This chain connects TRBV18 to TRBJ2-4; TRBD1 might be the D (6 bases). The CDR3 extends over 15 amino acids. V gave up 0 bases and J gave up 6 bases, with 12 bases separating them. The germline CDR1 and CDR2 sequences are KGHSH and LQKENI.

The chain joins TRBV5-4 to TRBJ2-7; D is unclear. Deletions cut 0 bases from V and 3 bases from J, with 4 bases between. The CDR3 is 12 amino acids. Germline V gene lookup returns CDR1 SGHNT and CDR2 YYREEE (reference sequence). Written as DNA, the CDR3 is TGTGCCAGCAGCTTGGGAGGCTACGAGCAGTACTTC. It encodes CASSLGGYEQYF. The full variable domain, in which reference TRBV5-4 and TRBJ2-7 provide the parts outside the CDR3, is ETGVTQSPTHLIKTRGQQVTLRCSSQSGHNTVSWYQQALGQGPQFIFQYYREEENGRGNFPPRFSGLQFPNYSSELNVNALELDDSALYLCASSLGGYEQYFGPGTRLTVT.

The chain uses TRBV4-1 and TRBJ2-1; 7 bases match TRBD2. The V gene end was trimmed by 1 base and the J gene end by 3 bases; junction bases not matched to a gene: 12. CDR3 length: 18 amino acids. Germline V lookup: CDR1 MGHRA, CDR2 YSYEKL. CDR3: CASSQGLSRLAVYNEQFF. CDR3 nucleotide sequence: TGCGCCAGCAGCCAAGGACTTTCCCGGCTAGCGGTCTACAATGAGCAGTTCTTC.

The rearrangement links TRBV5-8 to TRBJ2-3; 8 bases are a match to TRBD2. CDR3 size: 17 residues. Trimming cost V 0 bases and J 2 bases; bases outside gene matches: 8. Germline V lookup: CDR1 SGHTS, CDR2 YDEGEE. The CDR3 DNA reads TGTGCCAGCAGCTTGGGTTTGGCGGGAGGCCTCACAGATACGCAGTATTTT. It yields the protein CASSLGLAGGLTDTQYF.

This clone was detected only once. The chain links TRBV28 to TRBJ1-1, with a possible D match to TRBD1 (5 bases). The V gene lost 5 bases and the J gene lost 3 bases, with 10 bases spanning the gap. Germline CDR1 reads MDHEN; CDR2 reads SYDVKM. CDR3 size: 13 residues. The CDR3 region has the DNA TGTGCCAGCAGTACCCGGGGGTACACTGAAGCTTTCTTT. Translating gives CASSTRGYTEAFF.

The genes are TRBV28 and TRBJ1-5, with 11 nucleotides matching TRBD1. The CDR3 spans 17 residues. Trimming took 6 bases from V and 4 from J; bases not matched to a gene: 11. CDR1 MDHEN and CDR2 SYDVKM come from the germline V gene. This chain's CDR3 is CASSSGTGGRGNQPQHF. The DNA of the CDR3 is TGTGCCAGCAGCTCCGGGACAGGGGGGCGTGGAAATCAGCCCCAGCATTTT.

This clone was counted only a few times. The chain links TRBV6-5 to TRBJ2-7; TRBD1 is a possible D gene (6 bases). The germline CDR1 and CDR2 sequences are MNHEY and SVGAGI. The CDR3 is 12 amino acids. V was shortened by 6 bases and J by 6 bases, with 12 bases between the two germline ends. The CDR3 DNA sequence: TGTGCCAGCAGGGGACACCTTGGCGAGCAGTACTTC. Encoded protein: CASRGHLGEQYF.

The CDR3 reads CASSLAGLAGLGNEQFF. The DNA for the CDR3 is TGTGCCAGCTCACTAGCGGGACTAGCGGGATTAGGCAATGAGCAGTTCTTC. V usage is TRBV18 and J usage is TRBJ2-1, with 13 bases identical to TRBD2. The trim removed 4 bases at V and 6 bases at J, leaving 9 bases unmatched. Germline V gene data show CDR1 as KGHSH and CDR2 as LQKENI. The CDR3 contains 17 residues.

The chain recombines TRBV14 with TRBJ2-3; 10 bases map to TRBD2. The CDR3 loop spans 17 amino acids. The J segment lost 3 bases and the V segment lost 3 bases, leaving 9 bases of the junction unmatched. Per germline, CDR1 SGHDN and CDR2 FVKESK. DNA of the CDR3: TGTGCCAGCAGCCACCCGACTAGCGGGCTTGGAACAGATACGCAGTATTTT. Residues: CASSHPTSGLGTDTQYF.

In the case of this clone: The germline gene is not matched at one end of the junction; a read error may be the cause. The rearrangement uses TRBV3-1 (or the pseudogene TRBV3-2) and TRBJ2-5, with TRBD1 as a possible D gene (6 bases). The CDR3 is 11 amino acids. Germline assignment: CDR1 LGHDT and CDR2 YNNKEL (reference sequence). The CDR3 loop reads CASSQETGSDF. CDR3 DNA: TGTGCCAGCAGCCAGGAGACAGGATCCGACTTC.

The chain carries TRBV19 and TRBJ1-1; 7 bases align to TRBD1. This CDR3 spans 13 amino acids. Germline-derived CDR1 and CDR2 are LNHDA and SQIVND (reference sequence). J was trimmed by 7 bases and V by 5 bases; bases with no gene match: 7. Written as DNA, the CDR3 is TGTGCCAGTAGTGTCAAACAGGGGAGTGAAGCTTTCTTT. It is translated as CASSVKQGSEAFF.